This TCR beta chain was sequenced during a study of shared clonotypes between healthy human individuals. Details on this clone: The antigen is undetermined.

Naive CD8 cells were CD45RO-negative, positively selected for CCR7, excluding terminally differentiated effector memory CD45RA+ cells. Assay execution took place at the deep level. Profiling relied on immunoSEQ multiplex PCR, and the TCRdb table lists in-frame clones only, not all of them. Of over 2,000,000 clones listed, around 95% are singletons. Points from the study as a whole: There were few donors, and this limited the genetic and exposure-history diversity represented. It was observed that roughly 5% of naive CD4 clonotypes were shared across a few donors.

CDR1 is SGHTS, CDR2 YDEGEE, per germline. The CDR3 runs to 13 residues. Trimming left V 2 bases short and J 1 base short, with 6 bases between. The sample was naive CD8+ T cells from PBMCs. The chain recombines TRBV5-8 with TRBJ1-1; D is undetermined. The source is a man in his late teens or twenties in good health. Some clones in this sample may be carry-over from other donors' samples. CDR3 sequence: CASSFVRNTEAFF. CDR3 coding DNA: TGTGCCAGCAGCTTTGTCAGGAACACTGAAGCTTTCTTT.